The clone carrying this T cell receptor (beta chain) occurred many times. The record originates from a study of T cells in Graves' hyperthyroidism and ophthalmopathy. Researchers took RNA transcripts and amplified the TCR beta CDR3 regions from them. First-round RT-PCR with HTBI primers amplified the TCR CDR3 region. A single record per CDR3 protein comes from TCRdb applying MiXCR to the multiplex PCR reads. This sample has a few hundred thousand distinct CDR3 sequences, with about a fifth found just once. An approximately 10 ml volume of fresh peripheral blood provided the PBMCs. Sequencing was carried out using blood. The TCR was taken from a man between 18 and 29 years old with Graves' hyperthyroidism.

CDR3 DNA sequence: TGCAGTGCTAGAGATCCCACTGGGGCCAACGTCCTGACTTTC. Translating gives CSARDPTGANVLTF. This chain joins TRBV20-1 and TRBJ2-6; D is unclear. This CDR3 has 14 amino acids. V was cut by 0 bases and J by 2 bases, with 5 bases left in between. Germline-derived CDR1 and CDR2 are DFQATT and SNEGSKA (reference sequence).